This entry features one T cell receptor (beta chain) sequence. Its antigen is currently unknown. Trimming shortened V by 4 bases and J by 5 bases, and 2 bases separated the two germline ends. CDR1 and CDR2 from the germline V gene are SEHNR and FQNEAQ (reference sequence). This CDR3 spans 11 amino acids. The entry originates in a study of T cell responses to AZD1222 COVID-19 vaccine. Findings and limits, study-wide: Donors were mostly white British, more females; clonal diversity possibly underestimated. Repertoires were sampled only after the peak T cell response.

The table came from immunoSEQ multiplex PCR; TCRdb's copy has only in-frame clones and leaves some out. The sample records fewer than 100,000 clones, roughly 85% being singletons. The clonotype was recovered from an adult in good health. The source material was peripheral blood, sampled on day 0 of AZD1222 vaccination. The rearrangement uses TRBV7-9 and TRBJ2-2; D call uncertain. The CDR3 DNA sequence: TGTGCCAGCAGCTCGACCGGGGAGCTGTTTTTT. Protein sequence: CASSSTGELFF.